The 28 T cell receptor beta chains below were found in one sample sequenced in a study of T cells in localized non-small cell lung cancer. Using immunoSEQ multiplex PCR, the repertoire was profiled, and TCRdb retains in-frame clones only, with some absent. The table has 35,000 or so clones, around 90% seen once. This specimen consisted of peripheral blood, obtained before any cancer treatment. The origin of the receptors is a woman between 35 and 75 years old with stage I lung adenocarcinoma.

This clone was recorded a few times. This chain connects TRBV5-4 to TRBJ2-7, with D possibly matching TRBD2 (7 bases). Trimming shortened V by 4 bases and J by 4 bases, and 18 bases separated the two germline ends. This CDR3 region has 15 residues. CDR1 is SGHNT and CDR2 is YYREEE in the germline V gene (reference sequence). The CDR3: CASSPRPGGRYEQYF. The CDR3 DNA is TGTGCCAGCAGCCCCAGGCCGGGGGGCAGGTACGAGCAGTACTTC.

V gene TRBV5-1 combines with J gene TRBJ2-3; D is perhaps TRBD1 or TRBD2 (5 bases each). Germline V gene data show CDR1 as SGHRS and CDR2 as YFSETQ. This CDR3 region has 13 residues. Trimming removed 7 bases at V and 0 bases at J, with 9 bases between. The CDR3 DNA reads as TGCGCCAGCGGGACCGATAGCACAGATACGCAGTATTTT. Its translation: CASGTDSTDTQYF.

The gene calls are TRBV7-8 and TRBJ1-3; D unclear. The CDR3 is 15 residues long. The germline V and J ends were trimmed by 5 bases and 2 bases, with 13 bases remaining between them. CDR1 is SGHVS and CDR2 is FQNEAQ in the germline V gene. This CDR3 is CASSPIGVAGNTIYF. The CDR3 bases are TGTGCCAGCAGCCCCATCGGGGTGGCTGGAAACACCATATATTTT.

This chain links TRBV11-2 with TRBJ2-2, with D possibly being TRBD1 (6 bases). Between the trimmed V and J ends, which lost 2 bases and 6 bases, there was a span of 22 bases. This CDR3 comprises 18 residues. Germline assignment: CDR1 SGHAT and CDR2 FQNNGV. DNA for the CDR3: TGTGCCAGCAGCTTAAGGGGCAGGGGTCTCTCGGGCGCCGGGGAGCTGTTTTTT. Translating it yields CASSLRGRGLSGAGELFF.

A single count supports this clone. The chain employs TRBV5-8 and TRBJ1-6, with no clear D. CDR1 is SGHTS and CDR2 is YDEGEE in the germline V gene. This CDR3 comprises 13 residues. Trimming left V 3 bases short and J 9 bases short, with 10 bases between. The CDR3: CASSSSWVSPLHF. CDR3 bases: TGTGCCAGCAGCTCCTCGTGGGTTTCACCCCTCCACTTT.

This chain's CDR3 is CASSLEGGLEAFF. The CDR3 DNA sequence: TGTGCCAGCAGCTTAGAGGGGGGGCTTGAAGCTTTCTTT. The V call is TRBV7-2, the J call TRBJ1-1, with D tentatively TRBD1 (6 bases). V lost 1 base, J lost 7 bases, and 10 bases lay in between. This CDR3 contains 13 residues. Germline CDR1 is SGHTA and CDR2 is FQGNSA.

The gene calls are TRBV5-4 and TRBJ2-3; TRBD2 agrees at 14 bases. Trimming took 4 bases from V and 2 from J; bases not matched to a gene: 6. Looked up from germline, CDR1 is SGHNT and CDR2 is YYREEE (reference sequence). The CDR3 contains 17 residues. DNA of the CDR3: TGTGCCAGCAGCATACGACTAGCGGGGGGGCTCACAGATACGCAGTATTTT. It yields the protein CASSIRLAGGLTDTQYF.

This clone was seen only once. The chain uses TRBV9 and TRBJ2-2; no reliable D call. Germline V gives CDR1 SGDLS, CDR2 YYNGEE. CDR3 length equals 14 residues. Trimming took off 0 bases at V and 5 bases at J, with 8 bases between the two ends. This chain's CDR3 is CASSVDPSTGELFF. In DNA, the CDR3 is TGTGCCAGCAGCGTAGATCCCTCTACCGGGGAGCTGTTTTTT.

The chain's CDR3 is CASSEDRFEQYF. As DNA, the CDR3 is TGTGCCAGCAGTGAAGACAGGTTCGAGCAGTACTTC. V is TRBV2 and J is TRBJ2-7; D may be TRBD1 (5 bases). Trimming shortened V by 1 base and J by 6 bases, and 7 bases separated the two germline ends. The CDR3 has 12 amino acids. Germline lookup yields CDR1 SNHLY and CDR2 FYNNEI.

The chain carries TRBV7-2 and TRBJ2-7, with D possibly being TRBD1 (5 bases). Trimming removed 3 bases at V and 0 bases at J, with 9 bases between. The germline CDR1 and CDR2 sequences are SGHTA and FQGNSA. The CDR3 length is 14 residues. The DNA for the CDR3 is TGTGCCAGCAGCTTGACAGCCAGCTCCTACGAGCAGTACTTC. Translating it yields CASSLTASSYEQYF.

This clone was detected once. The CDR3 spells CASSVETGLGYTF. The DNA for the CDR3 is TGTGCCAGCAGTGTTGAGACAGGACTTGGCTACACCTTC. This chain uses TRBV2 with TRBJ1-2, with D tentatively TRBD1 (6 bases). V dropped 4 bases and J dropped 7 bases, with 13 bases sitting between them. CDR3 length: 13 amino acids. In germline, CDR1 is SNHLY, CDR2 FYNNEI.

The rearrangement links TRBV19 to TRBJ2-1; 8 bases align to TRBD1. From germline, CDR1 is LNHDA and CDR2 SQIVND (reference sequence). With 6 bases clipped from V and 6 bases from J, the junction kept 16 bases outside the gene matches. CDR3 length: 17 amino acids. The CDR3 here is CASSGRTGSRRFNEQFF. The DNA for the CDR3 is TGTGCCAGTAGCGGTCGGACAGGGTCTCGAAGATTCAATGAGCAGTTCTTC. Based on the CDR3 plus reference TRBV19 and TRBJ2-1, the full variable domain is DGGITQSPKYLFRKEGQNVTLSCEQNLNHDAMYWYRQDPGQGLRLIYYSQIVNDFQKGDIAEGYSVSREKKESFPLTVTSAQKNPTAFYLCASSGRTGSRRFNEQFFGPGTRLTVL.

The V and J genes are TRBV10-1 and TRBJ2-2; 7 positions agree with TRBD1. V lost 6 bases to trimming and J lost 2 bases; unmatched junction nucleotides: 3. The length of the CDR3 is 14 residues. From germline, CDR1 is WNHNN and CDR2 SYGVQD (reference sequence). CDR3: CASRQGRNTGELFF. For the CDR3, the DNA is TGCGCCAGCAGACAGGGGCGAAACACCGGGGAGCTGTTTTTT.

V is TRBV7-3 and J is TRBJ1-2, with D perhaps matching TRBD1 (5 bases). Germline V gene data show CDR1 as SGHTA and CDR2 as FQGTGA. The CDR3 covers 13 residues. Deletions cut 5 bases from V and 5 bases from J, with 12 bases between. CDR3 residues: CASSEFQGYGYTF. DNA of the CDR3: TGTGCCAGCAGCGAGTTCCAGGGTTATGGCTACACCTTC.

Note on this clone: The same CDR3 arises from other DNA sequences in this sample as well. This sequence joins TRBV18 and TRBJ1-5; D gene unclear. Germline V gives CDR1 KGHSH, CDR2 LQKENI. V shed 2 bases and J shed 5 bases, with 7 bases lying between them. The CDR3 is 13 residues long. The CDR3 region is CASSPGRDQPQHF. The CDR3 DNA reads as TGTGCCAGCTCACCAGGCCGGGATCAGCCCCAGCATTTT. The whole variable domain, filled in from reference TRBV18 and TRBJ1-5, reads NAGVMQNPRHLVRRRGQEARLRCSPMKGHSHVYWYRQLPEEGLKFMVYLQKENIIDESGMPKERFSAEFPKEGPSILRIQQVVRGDSAAYFCASSPGRDQPQHFGDGTRLSIL.

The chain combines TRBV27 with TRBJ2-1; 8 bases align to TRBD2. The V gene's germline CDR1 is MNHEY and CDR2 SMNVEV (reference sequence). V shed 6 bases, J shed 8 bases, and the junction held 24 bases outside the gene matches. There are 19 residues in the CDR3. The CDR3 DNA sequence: TGTGCCAGCAGCCCGCCTCTGTGGTTTATCGGGGGGGCCAGGGATGAGCAGTTCTTC. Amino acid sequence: CASSPPLWFIGGARDEQFF.

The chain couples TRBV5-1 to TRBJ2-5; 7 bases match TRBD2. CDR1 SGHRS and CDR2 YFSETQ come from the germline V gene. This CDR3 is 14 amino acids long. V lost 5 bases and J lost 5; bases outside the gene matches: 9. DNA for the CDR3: TGCGCCAGCAGACTAGGGGAGGGGCGGGAGACCCAGTACTTC. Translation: CASRLGEGRETQYF.

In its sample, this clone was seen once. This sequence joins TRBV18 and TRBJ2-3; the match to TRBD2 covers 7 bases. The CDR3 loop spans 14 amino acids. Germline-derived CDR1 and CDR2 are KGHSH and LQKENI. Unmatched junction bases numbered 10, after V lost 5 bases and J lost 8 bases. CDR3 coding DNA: TGTGCCAGCTCAGGGGGTGGACTAGATGGTACGCAGTATTTT. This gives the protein CASSGGGLDGTQYF.

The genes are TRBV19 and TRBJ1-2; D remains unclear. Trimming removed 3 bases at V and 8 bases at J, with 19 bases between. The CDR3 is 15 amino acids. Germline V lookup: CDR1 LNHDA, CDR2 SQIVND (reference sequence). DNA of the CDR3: TGTGCCAGTAGTATCCGAGGGTCAGGATTAGGCGGCTACACCTTC. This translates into CASSIRGSGLGGYTF. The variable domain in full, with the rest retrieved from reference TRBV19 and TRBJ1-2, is DGGITQSPKYLFRKEGQNVTLSCEQNLNHDAMYWYRQDPGQGLRLIYYSQIVNDFQKGDIAEGYSVSREKKESFPLTVTSAQKNPTAFYLCASSIRGSGLGGYTFGSGTRLTVV.

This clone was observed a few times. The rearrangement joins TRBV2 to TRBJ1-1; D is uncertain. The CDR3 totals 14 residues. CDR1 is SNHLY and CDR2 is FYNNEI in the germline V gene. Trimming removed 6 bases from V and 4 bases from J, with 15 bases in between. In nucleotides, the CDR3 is TGTGCCAGCAGATTACTTGCGGAAGGCACTGAAGCTTTCTTT. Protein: CASRLLAEGTEAFF. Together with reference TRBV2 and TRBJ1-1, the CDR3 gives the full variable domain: EPEVTQTPSHQVTQMGQEVILRCVPISNHLYFYWYRQILGQKVEFLVSFYNNEISEKSEIFDDQFSVERPDGSNFTLKIRSTKLEDSAMYFCASRLLAEGTEAFFGQGTRLTVV.

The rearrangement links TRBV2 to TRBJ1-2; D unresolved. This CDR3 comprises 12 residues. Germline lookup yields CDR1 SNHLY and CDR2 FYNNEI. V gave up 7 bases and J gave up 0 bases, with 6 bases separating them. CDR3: CASKTANYGYTF. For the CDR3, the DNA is TGTGCCAGCAAAACAGCTAACTATGGCTACACCTTC.

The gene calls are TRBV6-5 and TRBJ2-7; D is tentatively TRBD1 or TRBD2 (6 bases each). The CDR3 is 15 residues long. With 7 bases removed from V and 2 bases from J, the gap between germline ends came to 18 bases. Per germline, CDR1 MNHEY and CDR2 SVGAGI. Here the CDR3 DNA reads TGTGCCAGCACCAGGGGACTTGGGGAAACCTACGAGCAGTACTTC. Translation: CASTRGLGETYEQYF.

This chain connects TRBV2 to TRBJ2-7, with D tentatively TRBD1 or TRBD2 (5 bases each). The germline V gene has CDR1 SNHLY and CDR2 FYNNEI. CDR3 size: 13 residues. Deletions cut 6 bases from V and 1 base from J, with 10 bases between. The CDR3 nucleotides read TGTGCCAGCAGGGGGGACGGGTCCTACGAGCAGTACTTC. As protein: CASRGDGSYEQYF.

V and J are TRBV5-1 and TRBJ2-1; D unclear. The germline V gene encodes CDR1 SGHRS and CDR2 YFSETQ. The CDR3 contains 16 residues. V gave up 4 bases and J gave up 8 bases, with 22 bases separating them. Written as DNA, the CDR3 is TGCGCCAGCAGCCCGTTGAGAAGCTTGGGTTCTGATGAGCAGTTCTTC. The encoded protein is CASSPLRSLGSDEQFF.

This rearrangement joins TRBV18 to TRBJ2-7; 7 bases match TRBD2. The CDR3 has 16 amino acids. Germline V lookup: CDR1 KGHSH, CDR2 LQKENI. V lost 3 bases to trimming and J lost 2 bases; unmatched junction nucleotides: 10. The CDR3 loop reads CASSPAQVSGPYEQYF. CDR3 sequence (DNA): TGTGCCAGCTCACCGGCTCAGGTTAGCGGGCCCTACGAGCAGTACTTC.

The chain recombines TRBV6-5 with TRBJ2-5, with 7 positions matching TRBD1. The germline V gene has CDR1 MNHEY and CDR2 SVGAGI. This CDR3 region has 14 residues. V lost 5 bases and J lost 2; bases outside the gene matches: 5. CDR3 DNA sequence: TGTGCCAGCAGTCCCTCCAGGGGGCAAGAGACCCAGTACTTC. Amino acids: CASSPSRGQETQYF.

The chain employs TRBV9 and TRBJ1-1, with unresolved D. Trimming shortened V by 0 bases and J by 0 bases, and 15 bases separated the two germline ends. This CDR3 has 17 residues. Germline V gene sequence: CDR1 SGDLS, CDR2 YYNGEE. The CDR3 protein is CASSVGGTSAMNTEAFF. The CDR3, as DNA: TGTGCCAGCAGCGTAGGCGGTACGTCAGCGATGAACACTGAAGCTTTCTTT.

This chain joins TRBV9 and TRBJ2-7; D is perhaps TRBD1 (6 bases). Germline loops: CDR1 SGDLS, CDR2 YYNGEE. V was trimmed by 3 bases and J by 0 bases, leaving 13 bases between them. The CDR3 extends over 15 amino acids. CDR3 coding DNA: TGTGCCAGCAGCGCGACAGGTCGTAGCTCCTACGAGCAGTACTTC. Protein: CASSATGRSSYEQYF.